This T cell receptor (beta chain) derives from a study of cytomegalovirus exposure and HLA in healthy donors. Healthy bone marrow donors made up the donors. This CDR3 has 15 amino acids. V lost 5 bases to trimming and J lost 1 base, with 15 bases between them. Germline lookup yields CDR1 SGHVS and CDR2 FNYEAQ. On this clone itself: Its antigen is currently unknown.

Use of 60 Vbeta and 13 Jbeta primers characterized the PCR. TCRdb's copy holds only in-frame clones and misses some; the assay was immunoSEQ multiplex PCR. Among under 110,000 clones listed, about four fifths were seen once. General study findings and limits: It was about 150 TCR beta chains that were listed as cytomegalovirus-associated.

The specimen sequenced was PBMCs. The receptor comes from a woman in her forties in good health and CMV-seronegative. The J gene is TRBJ2-7, the V gene TRBV7-6; the D is unclear. The CDR3 loop is CASSPRSLGSYEQYF. The CDR3 coding sequence is TGTGCCAGCAGCCCCCGTAGTCTAGGATCCTACGAGCAGTACTTC.